This T cell receptor (beta chain) is from a study of T cells after yellow fever vaccination. About the research overall: Low-cell-number fractions underwent preparation using SMART-Seq v4 Ultra Low Input. Study findings and constraints: Most primary-vaccination clones recurred post-booster (approximately 96% CD4, about 87% CD8).

Concerning this clonotype itself: The antigen is undetermined.

TCRdb re-derived calls from the 5' RACE reads in MiXCR, one entry per CDR3 protein. The sample carries about 120,000 distinct CDR3 sequences, almost 9% recorded once. This CDR3 comprises 16 residues. Germline CDR1 and CDR2: SGHTA and FQGNSA. V dropped 10 bases and J dropped 12 bases, with 28 bases sitting between them. V is TRBV7-2 and J is TRBJ2-6; D is ambiguous. The clonotype originates from a man younger than 30 who received the YFV17D yellow fever vaccine. Source: CD8+ T cells sorted from PBMCs, taken on the day of the yellow fever booster vaccination. The chain's CDR3 is CANPPDGASIPGVLTF. The DNA of the CDR3 is TGTGCCAACCCCCCGGACGGCGCTTCTATCCCCGGCGTCCTGACTTTC.